The T cell receptor beta chain described here comes from a study of T-cell reconstitution after alpha-beta-depleted transplantation in children. V dropped 0 bases and J dropped 3 bases, with 15 bases sitting between them. The CDR3 covers 16 residues. The V gene's germline CDR1 is LGHNA and CDR2 YSLEER. Using unique molecular identifiers, the investigators prepared the TCRbeta library. TCRdb re-analysed the PCR reads in MiXCR, keeping a single row per CDR3 protein. This table has 7,500 to 9,500 distinct CDR3 sequences, approximately 12% appearing once. This clonotype was counted at least ten times. As yet, its antigen is unknown. Overall study findings and caveats: The origin of alpha-beta T cells about two months after transplant was reportedly several hundred expanded graft clones. Surviving thymic progenitors and recipient T cells were the source of high TCRbeta diversity at day 60 in some patients.

The chain recombines TRBV4-3 with TRBJ2-7; D uncertain. Sequences were derived from PBMCs, mostly from graft donor cells, sampled 60 days after TCRalphabeta/CD19-depleted stem cell transplant. The sequence was obtained from a patient under 10 years old who had a stem cell transplant for inherited bone marrow failure, so the T cells may come from the graft donor. For the CDR3, the DNA is TGCGCCAGCAGCCAAGATTCGGGTAGAACGATCTACGAGCAGTACTTC. This gives the protein CASSQDSGRTIYEQYF.